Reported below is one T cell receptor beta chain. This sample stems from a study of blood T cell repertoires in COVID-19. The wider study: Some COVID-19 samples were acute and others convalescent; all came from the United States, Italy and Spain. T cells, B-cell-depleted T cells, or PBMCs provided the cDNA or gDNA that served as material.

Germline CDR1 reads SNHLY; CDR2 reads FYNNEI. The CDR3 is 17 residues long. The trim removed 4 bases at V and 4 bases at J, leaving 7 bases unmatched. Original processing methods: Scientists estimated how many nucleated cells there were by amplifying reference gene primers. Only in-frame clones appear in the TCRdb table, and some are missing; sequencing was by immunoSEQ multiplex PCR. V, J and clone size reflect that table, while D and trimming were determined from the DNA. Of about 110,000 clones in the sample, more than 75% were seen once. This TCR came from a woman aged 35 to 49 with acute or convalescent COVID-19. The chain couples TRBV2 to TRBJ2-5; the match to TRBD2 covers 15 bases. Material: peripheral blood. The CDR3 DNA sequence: TGTGCCAGCAGTGGTGGACTAGCGGGGGGGAGGGGAGAGACCCAGTACTTC. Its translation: CASSGGLAGGRGETQYF.